Listed here are 2 T cell receptor beta chains from one sample, sequenced in a study of CD8 T cells in ankylosing spondylitis. Via MiXCR, TCRdb re-called the 5' RACE reads, giving one row per CDR3 protein. The sample lists some 39,000 distinct CDR3 sequences, approximately 10% occurring once. Sequenced sample: synovial fluid, either unsorted or a sorted T cell fraction (not recorded which). The origin of the receptors is a male donor with ankylosing spondylitis.

This clonotype was observed at least ten times. This sequence joins TRBV7-9 and TRBJ2-7, with D tentatively TRBD1 (6 bases). Germline V gene sequence: CDR1 SEHNR, CDR2 FQNEAQ (reference sequence). Between the trimmed V and J ends, which lost 5 bases and 2 bases, there was a span of 19 bases. The CDR3 extends over 16 amino acids. The CDR3 DNA follows: TGTGCCAGCAGCACAACTCCGGACAGACGCCCCTACGAGCAGTACTTC. It codes for CASSTTPDRRPYEQYF. Filled out from reference TRBV7-9 and TRBJ2-7, the complete variable domain reads DTGVSQNPRHKITKRGQNVTFRCDPISEHNRLYWYRQTLGQGPEFLTYFQNEAQLEKSRLLSDRFSAERPKGSFSTLEIQRTEQGDSAMYLCASSTTPDRRPYEQYFGPGTRLTVT.

This clonotype came up a few times. This chain connects TRBV7-8 to TRBJ2-2, with 10 positions matching TRBD1. The ends lost 1 base at V and 7 bases at J; junction bases unmatched: 6. The CDR3 sequence is 16 residues long. Germline assignment: CDR1 SGHVS and CDR2 FQNEAQ. CDR3 protein: CASSLGRQGAGGELFF. The CDR3 DNA reads TGTGCCAGCAGCTTAGGGAGACAGGGGGCAGGCGGGGAGCTGTTTTTT.